Listed below are T cell receptor beta chains from one sample, sequenced in a study of T cells after yellow fever vaccination. TCRdb used MiXCR to reprocess the 5' RACE reads, holding one entry per CDR3 protein. The sample includes about 400,000 distinct CDR3 sequences, around 6.4% of them seen just once. The sequencing here drew on PBMCs, taken 5 days after the yellow fever booster vaccination. The receptors were sampled from a man aged 30-40 years who received the YFV17D yellow fever vaccine. CDR3s include the opening cysteine and the closing phenylalanine or tryptophan. Each record gives: J gene, V gene, D gene, clone size, CDR3 protein, CDR3 DNA. A D gene is named only where the DNA matches it firmly. Some rows mark clone size as missing; the rest say once, few, many or name a class of expanded clone.

j_gene: TRBJ2-3
v_gene: TRBV5-6
d_gene: NA
abundance: NA
CDR3aa: CASSLGTPDTQYF
CDR3nt: TGTGCCAGCAGCCTCGGGACCCCAGATACGCAGTATTTT

j_gene: TRBJ2-7
v_gene: TRBV7-2
d_gene: NA
abundance: NA
CDR3aa: CASSFLGQSYEQYF
CDR3nt: TGTGCCAGCAGCTTTCTAGGACAGTCCTACGAGCAGTACTTC

j_gene: TRBJ1-1
v_gene: TRBV6-2/TRBV6-3
d_gene: TRBD1
abundance: few
CDR3aa: CASRTGTGITDTEAFF
CDR3nt: TGTGCCAGCAGGACCGGGACAGGGATTACTGACACTGAAGCTTTCTTT

j_gene: TRBJ2-1
v_gene: TRBV7-2
d_gene: TRBD2
abundance: many
CDR3aa: CASRKAGGSYNEQFF
CDR3nt: TGTGCCAGCAGAAAAGCGGGAGGCTCCTACAATGAGCAGTTCTTC

j_gene: TRBJ2-2
v_gene: TRBV3-1
d_gene: NA
abundance: many
CDR3aa: CASSQYLFDGVNTGELFF
CDR3nt: TGTGCCAGCAGCCAGTATTTATTCGACGGGGTAAACACCGGGGAGCTGTTTTTT

j_gene: TRBJ2-5
v_gene: TRBV6-2/TRBV6-3
d_gene: TRBD2
abundance: many
CDR3aa: CASSRLAGVPQETQYF
CDR3nt: TGTGCCAGCAGTCGACTAGCGGGAGTCCCCCAAGAGACCCAGTACTTC

j_gene: TRBJ2-3
v_gene: TRBV15
d_gene: NA
abundance: NA
CDR3aa: CATSGSTRGGPDTQYF
CDR3nt: TGTGCCACCAGCGGATCCACGAGGGGAGGACCAGATACGCAGTATTTT

j_gene: TRBJ2-7
v_gene: TRBV10-3
d_gene: TRBD1
abundance: few
CDR3aa: CASNNRDRPYEQYF
CDR3nt: TGTGCCAGCAACAACCGGGACAGGCCGTACGAGCAGTACTTC

j_gene: TRBJ2-2
v_gene: TRBV3-1
d_gene: NA
abundance: few
CDR3aa: CATSQDPMARASSGELFF
CDR3nt: TGTGCCACCTCCCAAGATCCTATGGCTCGGGCGTCCTCCGGGGAGCTGTTTTTT

j_gene: TRBJ2-1
v_gene: TRBV7-2
d_gene: NA
abundance: NA
CDR3aa: CASSLLLMGSYNEQFF
CDR3nt: TGTGCCAGCAGCTTATTATTGATGGGGTCCTACAATGAGCAGTTCTTC

j_gene: TRBJ2-1
v_gene: TRBV27
d_gene: NA
abundance: many
CDR3aa: CASSLTPGLYNEQFF
CDR3nt: TGTGCCAGCAGTTTAACACCAGGCCTTTACAATGAGCAGTTCTTC

j_gene: TRBJ2-2
v_gene: TRBV9
d_gene: NA
abundance: few
CDR3aa: CASSPPGLAGTGELFF
CDR3nt: TGTGCCAGCAGCCCCCCGGGCCTGGCGGGCACCGGGGAGCTGTTTTTT

j_gene: TRBJ2-2
v_gene: TRBV7-9
d_gene: TRBD2
abundance: many
CDR3aa: CASSLGLAGPTGELFF
CDR3nt: TGTGCCAGCAGCTTAGGACTAGCGGGACCCACCGGGGAGCTGTTTTTT

j_gene: TRBJ1-5
v_gene: TRBV15
d_gene: NA
abundance: NA
CDR3aa: CATSWGRVSNQPQHF
CDR3nt: TGTGCCACCAGCTGGGGCAGGGTGAGCAATCAGCCCCAGCATTTT

j_gene: TRBJ2-2
v_gene: TRBV6-5
d_gene: TRBD2
abundance: NA
CDR3aa: CASSYLLAGGGNTGELFF
CDR3nt: TGTGCCAGCAGTTACTTACTAGCGGGAGGGGGGAACACCGGGGAGCTGTTTTTT

j_gene: TRBJ1-2
v_gene: TRBV29-1
d_gene: NA
abundance: few
CDR3aa: CSVASGGGRGYTF
CDR3nt: TGCAGCGTTGCCTCCGGAGGGGGGCGAGGCTACACCTTC

j_gene: TRBJ2-1
v_gene: TRBV20-1
d_gene: NA
abundance: NA
CDR3aa: CSAHGTNYNEQFF
CDR3nt: TGCAGTGCCCACGGGACAAACTACAATGAGCAGTTCTTC

j_gene: TRBJ1-5
v_gene: TRBV6-1
d_gene: NA
abundance: NA
CDR3aa: CASSPHRDNQPQHF
CDR3nt: TGTGCCAGCAGCCCGCATAGGGACAATCAGCCCCAGCATTTT

j_gene: TRBJ1-4
v_gene: TRBV4-2
d_gene: TRBD1
abundance: few
CDR3aa: CASSQNRGNEKLFF
CDR3nt: TGTGCCAGCAGCCAGAACAGGGGCAATGAAAAACTGTTTTTT

j_gene: TRBJ2-1
v_gene: TRBV21-1
d_gene: NA
abundance: many
CDR3aa: CASSKEGGQGDRNSSYNEQFF
CDR3nt: TGTGCCAGCAGCAAAGAGGGCGGGCAGGGGGACCGAAATTCATCATACAATGAGCAGTTCTTC

j_gene: TRBJ2-7
v_gene: TRBV7-9
d_gene: NA
abundance: NA
CDR3aa: CASSSGRVSSYEQYF
CDR3nt: TGTGCCAGCAGCTCTGGCAGGGTGAGCTCCTACGAGCAGTACTTC

j_gene: TRBJ2-3
v_gene: TRBV7-9
d_gene: NA
abundance: NA
CDR3aa: CASSDLAVTDTQYF
CDR3nt: TGTGCCAGCAGCGATTTAGCGGTGACAGATACGCAGTATTTT

j_gene: TRBJ2-5
v_gene: TRBV19
d_gene: TRBD2
abundance: few
CDR3aa: CASSIRTSGAQETQYF
CDR3nt: TGTGCCAGTAGTATCCGGACTAGCGGGGCCCAAGAGACCCAGTACTTC

j_gene: TRBJ2-1
v_gene: TRBV27
d_gene: TRBD1
abundance: many
CDR3aa: CASSSLRTGVKGEQFF
CDR3nt: TGTGCCAGCAGTTCCCTTAGGACAGGGGTAAAAGGCGAGCAGTTCTTC

j_gene: TRBJ2-7
v_gene: TRBV7-2
d_gene: NA
abundance: NA
CDR3aa: CASSWETGIGEQYF
CDR3nt: TGTGCCAGCAGCTGGGAGACGGGAATTGGGGAGCAGTACTTC

j_gene: TRBJ2-6
v_gene: TRBV3-1
d_gene: TRBD1
abundance: NA
CDR3aa: CASSQDRGPGANVLTF
CDR3nt: TGTGCCAGCAGCCAAGACAGGGGGCCTGGGGCCAACGTCCTGACTTTC

j_gene: TRBJ2-1
v_gene: TRBV7-9
d_gene: TRBD2
abundance: many
CDR3aa: CASSLELVAGVDNEQFF
CDR3nt: TGTGCCAGCAGCTTAGAACTTGTGGCGGGAGTCGACAATGAGCAGTTCTTC

j_gene: TRBJ2-1
v_gene: TRBV4-2
d_gene: NA
abundance: NA
CDR3aa: CASSPERLCSDNEQFF
CDR3nt: TGTGCCAGCAGCCCCGAGCGACTCTGCTCCGACAATGAGCAGTTCTTC

j_gene: TRBJ2-2
v_gene: TRBV6-1
d_gene: NA
abundance: few
CDR3aa: CASSAPGLNTGELFF
CDR3nt: TGTGCCAGCAGTGCTCCGGGCCTGAACACCGGGGAGCTGTTTTTT

j_gene: TRBJ1-5
v_gene: TRBV5-4
d_gene: NA
abundance: NA
CDR3aa: CASSYTSAVDSNQPQHF
CDR3nt: TGTGCCAGCAGCTATACGTCAGCGGTGGATAGCAATCAGCCCCAGCATTTT

j_gene: TRBJ2-7
v_gene: TRBV4-3
d_gene: TRBD2
abundance: NA
CDR3aa: CTSSQGLAGDLSEQYF
CDR3nt: TGCACCAGCAGCCAAGGCCTAGCGGGAGATTTATCCGAGCAGTACTTC

j_gene: TRBJ1-4
v_gene: TRBV5-1
d_gene: TRBD1
abundance: few
CDR3aa: CASSPGQGTTNEKLFF
CDR3nt: TGCGCCAGCAGCCCTGGACAGGGGACAACTAATGAAAAACTGTTTTTT

j_gene: TRBJ2-1
v_gene: TRBV6-1
d_gene: NA
abundance: many
CDR3aa: CASLSDPYPDREQFF
CDR3nt: TGTGCCAGCTTATCGGACCCCTACCCCGATCGGGAGCAGTTCTTC

j_gene: TRBJ2-5
v_gene: TRBV21-1
d_gene: NA
abundance: many
CDR3aa: CASSDALAGKETQYF
CDR3nt: TGTGCCAGCAGCGACGCACTAGCGGGAAAAGAGACCCAGTACTTC

j_gene: TRBJ2-5
v_gene: TRBV23-1
d_gene: NA
abundance: few
CDR3aa: CASSFRGRKQETQYF
CDR3nt: TGCGCCAGCAGTTTTCGGGGCAGGAAACAAGAGACCCAGTACTTC

j_gene: TRBJ1-1
v_gene: TRBV4-3
d_gene: NA
abundance: few
CDR3aa: CASSTRGGTEAFF
CDR3nt: TGCGCCAGCAGCACCCGCGGAGGCACTGAAGCTTTCTTT

j_gene: TRBJ2-3
v_gene: TRBV5-1
d_gene: TRBD2
abundance: few
CDR3aa: CASSQGLAASTDTQYF
CDR3nt: TGCGCCAGCAGCCAAGGACTAGCGGCTAGCACAGATACGCAGTATTTT

j_gene: TRBJ2-7
v_gene: TRBV9
d_gene: TRBD2
abundance: NA
CDR3aa: CASSASGTRGEQYF
CDR3nt: TGTGCCAGCAGCGCTTCCGGGACTAGAGGAGAGCAGTACTTC

j_gene: TRBJ1-3
v_gene: TRBV5-6
d_gene: NA
abundance: few
CDR3aa: CASSFGGQANTIYF
CDR3nt: TGTGCCAGCAGCTTTGGGGGACAAGCAAACACCATATATTTT

j_gene: TRBJ2-1
v_gene: TRBV7-6
d_gene: TRBD1
abundance: many
CDR3aa: CASSFGDRGRNEQFF
CDR3nt: TGTGCCAGCAGCTTCGGGGACAGGGGTCGTAATGAGCAGTTCTTC

j_gene: TRBJ2-7
v_gene: TRBV7-2
d_gene: NA
abundance: many
CDR3aa: CASSFDPEGYEQYF
CDR3nt: TGTGCCAGCAGCTTTGACCCCGAAGGGTACGAGCAGTACTTC

j_gene: TRBJ2-1
v_gene: TRBV29-1
d_gene: NA
abundance: many
CDR3aa: CSALQPKVYNEQFF
CDR3nt: TGCAGCGCCCTGCAACCGAAGGTCTACAATGAGCAGTTCTTC

j_gene: TRBJ2-7
v_gene: TRBV6-1
d_gene: NA
abundance: many
CDR3aa: CASSPQTSDRVEYF
CDR3nt: TGTGCCAGCAGTCCTCAAACCTCGGACAGAGTGGAGTACTTC

j_gene: TRBJ2-5
v_gene: TRBV5-1
d_gene: NA
abundance: NA
CDR3aa: CASSIGRARFQETQYF
CDR3nt: TGCGCCAGCAGCATCGGACGGGCGAGGTTTCAAGAGACCCAGTACTTC

j_gene: TRBJ1-5
v_gene: TRBV6-2/TRBV6-3
d_gene: NA
abundance: NA
CDR3aa: CASRPRAGNQPQHF
CDR3nt: TGTGCCAGCAGACCCAGGGCCGGGAATCAGCCCCAGCATTTT

j_gene: TRBJ2-5
v_gene: TRBV7-2
d_gene: NA
abundance: NA
CDR3aa: CASRASWETQYF
CDR3nt: TGTGCCAGCCGGGCCTCGTGGGAGACCCAGTACTTC

j_gene: TRBJ2-7
v_gene: TRBV5-4
d_gene: NA
abundance: many
CDR3aa: CASSLALGEILGRSYEQYF
CDR3nt: TGTGCCAGCAGCTTGGCCCTGGGGGAAATTCTGGGGCGGTCCTACGAGCAGTACTTC